Below, 25 T cell receptor beta chains from the same sample are listed, as sequenced in a study of T cell repertoires in cytomegalovirus infection. TCRdb re-derived calls from the reads in MiXCR, one entry per CDR3 protein. The data hold fewer than 550,000 distinct CDR3 sequences, with roughly 29% observed a single time. The specimen was PBMCs. The receptors here all came from a human donor in good health (CMV status not recorded). Some clones in this sample may be carry-over from other donors' samples.

This clonotype was detected a few times. This sequence joins TRBV4-2 and TRBJ2-5; D possibly corresponds to TRBD2 (6 bases). The V end was cut by 1 base, the J end by 9 bases, with 18 bases between. Germline CDR1 and CDR2: LGHNA and YNFKEQ. The CDR3 consists of 15 residues. The CDR3 DNA sequence: TGTGCCAGCAGCCAAGCGGGACTGCCTACCGAGGCCCAGTACTTC. Translating gives CASSQAGLPTEAQYF.

In this sample, this clonotype turned up a few times. The rearrangement links TRBV29-1 to TRBJ2-3; 8 bases align to TRBD1. V shed 3 bases, J shed 1 base, and the junction held 12 bases outside the gene matches. There are 17 residues in the CDR3. Germline V CDR1 and CDR2: SQVTM, ANQGSEA. The CDR3 spells CSVDYFKPTGGTDTQYF. As DNA, the CDR3 is TGCAGCGTTGATTACTTCAAACCGACAGGGGGCACAGATACGCAGTATTTT.

In its sample, this clonotype was seen many times. The rearrangement uses TRBV7-2 and TRBJ2-5; a possible D gene is TRBD2 (6 bases). Germline CDR1 reads SGHTA; CDR2 reads FQGNSA. This CDR3 comprises 14 residues. V dropped 5 bases and J dropped 4 bases, with 14 bases sitting between them. The CDR3 DNA is TGTGCCAGCAGCCCGACTAGGGAAGGAGAGACCCAGTACTTC. As protein: CASSPTREGETQYF.

This clonotype has more than one count but fewer than ten. CDR3 DNA sequence: TGTGCCAGCACCCGACCCCAAGTGCCCCTCCACTTT. Residues: CASTRPQVPLHF. V usage is TRBV28 and J usage is TRBJ1-6; D remains ambiguous. Looked up from germline, CDR1 is MDHEN and CDR2 is SYDVKM. V lost 7 bases and J 13 bases, leaving 14 bases between the germline ends. The CDR3 is 12 amino acids.

The chain uses TRBV28 and TRBJ2-4; D gene unclear. Germline values: CDR1 MDHEN, CDR2 SYDVKM. CDR3 length: 16 residues. V lost 3 bases to trimming and J lost 0 bases, with 12 bases between them. The chain's CDR3 is CASSFIATVAKNIQYF. The CDR3, as DNA: TGTGCCAGCAGTTTTATTGCGACGGTAGCCAAAAACATTCAGTACTTC.

This clonotype has a handful of counts. V usage is TRBV6-2 or TRBV6-3 and J usage is TRBJ2-3; D perhaps matches TRBD1 (5 bases). V lost 7 bases and J lost 7, with 18 bases in between. The CDR3 has 14 residues. Per the germline V gene, CDR1 is MNHEY and CDR2 is SVGEGT. The CDR3: CASTLGQGKNTQYF. The DNA of the CDR3 is TGTGCCAGCACCTTGGGGCAGGGAAAGAATACGCAGTATTTT.

In this sample, this clonotype turned up many times. The chain couples TRBV7-2 to TRBJ1-5, with D perhaps TRBD1 (5 bases). The CDR3 is 17 residues long. V was clipped by 6 bases and J by 6 bases, with 24 bases between them. Per the germline V gene, CDR1 is SGHTA and CDR2 is FQGNSA. CDR3 region: CASSEGWGVGEGQPQHF. The DNA of the CDR3 is TGTGCCAGCAGTGAGGGGTGGGGTGTCGGTGAAGGTCAGCCCCAGCATTTT.

In this sample, this clonotype turned up a few times. V is TRBV20-1 and J is TRBJ2-3; 10 nucleotides match TRBD2. V gave up 2 bases and J gave up 5 bases; unmatched junction bases: 4. This CDR3 comprises 14 residues. CDR1 and CDR2 from the germline V gene are DFQATT and SNEGSKA (reference sequence). As DNA, the CDR3 is TGCAGTGCTAGACTAGCGGGAGTTGGAGATACGCAGTATTTT. Amino acid sequence: CSARLAGVGDTQYF.

This clonotype was detected ten times or more. The J gene is TRBJ2-5, the V gene TRBV7-9; maybe TRBD2 (6 bases). Trimming pared 5 bases from V and 5 bases from J, leaving 15 bases between. CDR1 SEHNR and CDR2 FQNEAQ come from the germline V gene (reference sequence). CDR3 length: 14 residues. This chain's CDR3 is CASSGLEGAETQYF. CDR3 nucleotides: TGTGCCAGCAGCGGGTTGGAGGGAGCGGAGACCCAGTACTTC.

The chain recombines TRBV28 with TRBJ1-4; TRBD1 agrees at 10 bases. V lost 6 bases and J lost 7; bases outside the gene matches: 8. The CDR3 runs to 15 residues. The V gene's germline CDR1 is MDHEN and CDR2 SYDVKM. Written as DNA, the CDR3 is TGTGCCAGCAGCCCTAGGACAGGGGGATCTGAAAAACTGTTTTTT. Translated: CASSPRTGGSEKLFF. Complete variable domain (other parts from reference TRBV28 and TRBJ1-4): DVKVTQSSRYLVKRTGEKVFLECVQDMDHENMFWYRQDPGLGLRLIYFSYDVKMKEKGDIPEGYSVSREKKERFSLILESASTNQTSMYLCASSPRTGGSEKLFFGSGTQLSVL.

In this sample, this clonotype turned up a few times. The rearrangement joins TRBV27 to TRBJ2-5, with 14 bases that match TRBD2. CDR3 length equals 16 residues. Trimming removed 6 bases from V and 5 bases from J; junction bases left unmatched: 8. Per germline, CDR1 MNHEY and CDR2 SMNVEV (reference sequence). The chain's CDR3 is CASRGLAGVWRETQYF. The CDR3, as DNA: TGTGCCAGCAGGGGACTAGCGGGAGTCTGGCGTGAGACCCAGTACTTC.

This clonotype was observed at least ten times. This sequence joins TRBV6-2 or TRBV6-3 and TRBJ2-1; a weak D match, TRBD1 (6 bases). This CDR3 is 16 amino acids long. V dropped 2 bases and J dropped 3 bases, with 14 bases sitting between them. In germline, CDR1 is MNHEY, CDR2 SVGEGT. CDR3 loop: CASSYGVDRFYNEQFF. The CDR3 coding sequence is TGTGCCAGCAGTTACGGGGTGGACAGATTCTACAATGAGCAGTTCTTC.

This clonotype was counted many times. The chain recombines TRBV4-1 with TRBJ1-3; D is unresolved. Per the germline V gene, CDR1 is MGHRA and CDR2 is YSYEKL. V was clipped by 4 bases and J by 2 bases, with 15 bases between them. This CDR3 has 16 amino acids. CDR3 in amino acids: CASSLRTGIAGNTIYF. The CDR3 DNA reads as TGCGCCAGCAGCCTTCGGACGGGTATCGCTGGAAACACCATATATTTT.

This clonotype was detected ten times or more. The chain joins TRBV7-8 to TRBJ2-7, with 10 bases that match TRBD2. The V gene end was trimmed by 1 base and the J gene end by 0 bases; junction bases not matched to a gene: 6. CDR1 is SGHVS and CDR2 is FQNEAQ in the germline V gene. The CDR3 has 17 residues. The CDR3 DNA is TGTGCCAGCAGCTTAGTCGGAGCGGGAGGGTACTCCTACGAGCAGTACTTC. Translating it yields CASSLVGAGGYSYEQYF.

This clonotype was picked up a small number of times. This rearrangement joins TRBV4-1 to TRBJ1-1; D remains unclear. The ends were cut back, 6 bases at V and 1 base at J, with 12 bases in the middle. CDR1 is MGHRA and CDR2 is YSYEKL in the germline V gene. CDR3 length: 14 residues. CDR3 in amino acids: CASSGGRPNTEAFF. Here the CDR3 DNA reads TGCGCCAGCAGTGGTGGCAGGCCGAACACTGAAGCTTTCTTT.

This clonotype appeared many times. This sequence joins TRBV29-1 and TRBJ2-2; D call uncertain. The germline V gene has CDR1 SQVTM and CDR2 ANQGSEA. The ends were cut back, 3 bases at V and 4 bases at J, with 3 bases in the middle. The CDR3 is made up of 11 amino acids. CDR3 protein: CSVELTGELFF. The CDR3 bases are TGCAGCGTTGAGCTCACCGGGGAGCTGTTTTTT.

This chain connects TRBV6-5 to TRBJ1-1; TRBD1 is a possible D gene (5 bases). The CDR3 has 14 residues. Trimming took off 0 bases at V and 1 base at J, with 6 bases between the two ends. Per germline, CDR1 MNHEY and CDR2 SVGAGI. The CDR3 region has the DNA TGTGCCAGCAGTTACTCAGGGGAGAACACTGAAGCTTTCTTT. It specifies CASSYSGENTEAFF.

The V gene is TRBV29-1, the J gene TRBJ2-5; D is perhaps TRBD1 (6 bases). This CDR3 is 13 amino acids long. Germline CDR1 reads SQVTM; CDR2 reads ANQGSEA. Deletions cut 7 bases from V and 5 bases from J, with 17 bases between. CDR3 DNA: TGCAGCGCCAGGGGCCCAAACGGGGAGACCCAGTACTTC. This codes for CSARGPNGETQYF.

This clonotype appeared a single time. The V gene is TRBV7-8, the J gene TRBJ1-1; 9 bases map to TRBD1. Germline lookup yields CDR1 SGHVS and CDR2 FQNEAQ. The junction had 15 bases not matched to a gene; V was cut back by 5 bases and J by 8 bases. This CDR3 has 16 amino acids. CDR3 loop: CASSPGQGIRGSEAFF. The CDR3 region has the DNA TGTGCCAGCAGCCCCGGACAGGGGATTAGAGGATCGGAAGCTTTCTTT.

The chain carries TRBV28 and TRBJ2-4; 8 positions match TRBD1. CDR1 and CDR2 from the germline V gene are MDHEN and SYDVKM. Losses at the gene ends were 7 bases for V and 5 bases for J; bases not matched to a gene: 7. CDR3 length: 14 residues. This CDR3 reads CASKNDRGQNIQYF. In DNA form, the CDR3 reads TGTGCCAGCAAAAACGACAGGGGCCAAAACATTCAGTACTTC.

This clonotype was observed a handful of times. The V gene is TRBV7-2, the J gene TRBJ1-2; D unresolved. Germline V gene lookup returns CDR1 SGHTA and CDR2 FQGNSA. Trimming took off 5 bases at V and 5 bases at J, with 9 bases between the two ends. The CDR3 runs to 12 residues. CDR3 coding DNA: TGTGCCAGCAGCGATACAGATTATGGCTACACCTTC. It specifies CASSDTDYGYTF.

The table lists this clonotype with a few counts. The chain joins TRBV7-2 to TRBJ2-5; TRBD2 matches 7 bases. Germline CDR1 is SGHTA and CDR2 is FQGNSA. The CDR3 sequence is 16 residues long. J lost 2 bases, V lost 1 base, and 7 bases had no gene match. Written as DNA, the CDR3 is TGTGCCAGCAGCTTAGTTGGTTTCGGGGGGCAAGAGACCCAGTACTTC. This sequence encodes CASSLVGFGGQETQYF.

This clonotype was seen a few times. This rearrangement joins TRBV19 to TRBJ1-3; no clear D. Germline CDR1 and CDR2: LNHDA and SQIVND (reference sequence). The V and J ends lost 6 bases and 0 bases respectively, with 12 bases between them. This CDR3 is built from 15 residues. CDR3 bases: TGTGCCAGTAGATCAGACGGATACTCTGGAAACACCATATATTTT. Its translation is CASRSDGYSGNTIYF.

The chain couples TRBV12-3 or TRBV12-4 to TRBJ2-3; 7 nucleotides agree with TRBD1. J was trimmed by 1 base and V by 3 bases; bases with no gene match: 10. The CDR3 loop spans 17 amino acids. The CDR3 nucleotides read TGTGCCAGCAGTTTTGAATTTTGGGACAGCCGCACAGATACGCAGTATTTT. Its protein is CASSFEFWDSRTDTQYF.

The V and J genes are TRBV20-1 and TRBJ2-7; 12 nucleotides match TRBD2. This CDR3 has 18 amino acids. The germline V gene encodes CDR1 DFQATT and CDR2 SNEGSKA (reference sequence). The V segment lost 0 bases and the J segment 2 bases; nucleotides outside the gene matches: 11. CDR3 in DNA: TGCAGTGCTAGAGATGAGACCGGGACTAGCGGGTTTACCTACGAGCAGTACTTC. Translated: CSARDETGTSGFTYEQYF.